This TCR beta chain originates from a study of regulatory T cells in long-lasting Graves disease. This clonotype was recorded many times. The antigen remains unidentified. Arm-PCR of CDR3 regions with iRepertoire HTBI primers generated TCR beta libraries. Via MiXCR, TCRdb re-called the multiplex PCR reads, giving one row per CDR3 protein. The sample consists of about 420,000 distinct CDR3 sequences, around 15% of them appearing once. Study-level results: Under persistent disease, TRBV28, TRBJ1-2 and TRBJ2-5 were used preferentially.

Trimming took 5 bases from V and 5 from J, leaving 18 bases between them. There are 15 residues in the CDR3. This sample's time point: newly diagnosed GD, antithyroid drugs for less than 3 months. PBMC-extracted RNA yielded the TCR library. These records were also assigned to another study, of T cells in Graves' hyperthyroidism and ophthalmopathy. Per that paper: Among clonotypes expanded in thyroid above 0.001, most were also found in blood. Ophthalmopathy was distinguished from stable hyperthyroidism by 13 V-J signatures.

The chain links TRBV12-3 or TRBV12-4 to TRBJ1-1, with a weak D call TRBD1 (5 bases). This TCR was recovered from a woman in her late teens or twenties with Graves disease. Sequenced material: peripheral blood mononuclear cells (PBMCs), taken at new diagnosis, from a patient treated with antithyroid drugs. CDR3 DNA: TGTGCCAGCAGTGCCCGGGACCGCCGAGCGACTGAAGCTTTCTTT. Its translation is CASSARDRRATEAFF.